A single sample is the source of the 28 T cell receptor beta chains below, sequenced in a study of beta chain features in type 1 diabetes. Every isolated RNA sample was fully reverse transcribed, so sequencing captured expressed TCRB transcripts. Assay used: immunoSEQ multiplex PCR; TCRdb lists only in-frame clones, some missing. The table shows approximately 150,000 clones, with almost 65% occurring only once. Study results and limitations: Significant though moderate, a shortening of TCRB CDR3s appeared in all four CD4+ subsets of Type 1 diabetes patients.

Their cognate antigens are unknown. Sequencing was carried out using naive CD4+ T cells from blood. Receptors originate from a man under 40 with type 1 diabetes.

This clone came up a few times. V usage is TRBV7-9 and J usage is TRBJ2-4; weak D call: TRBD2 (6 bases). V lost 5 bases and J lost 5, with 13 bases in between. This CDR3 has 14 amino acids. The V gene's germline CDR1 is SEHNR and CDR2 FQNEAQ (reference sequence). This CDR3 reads CASSLRDFENIQYF. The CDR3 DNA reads TGTGCCAGCAGCCTCCGGGACTTTGAAAACATTCAGTACTTC.

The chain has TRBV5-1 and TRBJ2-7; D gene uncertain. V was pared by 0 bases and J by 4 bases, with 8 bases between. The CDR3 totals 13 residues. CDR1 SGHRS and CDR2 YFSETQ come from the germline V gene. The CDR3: CASSLGQEYEQYF. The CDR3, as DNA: TGCGCCAGCAGCTTGGGGCAGGAGTACGAGCAGTACTTC.

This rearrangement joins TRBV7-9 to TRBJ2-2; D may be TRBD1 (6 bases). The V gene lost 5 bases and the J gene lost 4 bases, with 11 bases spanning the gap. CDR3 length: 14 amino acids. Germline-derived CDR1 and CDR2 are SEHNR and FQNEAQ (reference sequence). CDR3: CASSPGQSTGELFF. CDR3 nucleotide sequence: TGTGCCAGCAGCCCCGGACAGAGCACCGGGGAGCTGTTTTTT.

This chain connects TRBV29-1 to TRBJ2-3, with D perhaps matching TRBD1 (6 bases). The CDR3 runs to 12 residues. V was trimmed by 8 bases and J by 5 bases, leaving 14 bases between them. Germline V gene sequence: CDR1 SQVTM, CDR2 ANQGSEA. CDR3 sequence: CSLVGAGDTQYF. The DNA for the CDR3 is TGCAGCCTCGTGGGGGCCGGAGATACGCAGTATTTT.

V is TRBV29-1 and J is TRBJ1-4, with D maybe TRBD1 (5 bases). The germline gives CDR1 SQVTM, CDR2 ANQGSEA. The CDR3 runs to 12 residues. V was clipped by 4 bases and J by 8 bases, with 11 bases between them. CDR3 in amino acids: CSVGGLREKLFF. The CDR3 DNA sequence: TGCAGCGTTGGGGGACTCAGGGAAAAACTGTTTTTT.

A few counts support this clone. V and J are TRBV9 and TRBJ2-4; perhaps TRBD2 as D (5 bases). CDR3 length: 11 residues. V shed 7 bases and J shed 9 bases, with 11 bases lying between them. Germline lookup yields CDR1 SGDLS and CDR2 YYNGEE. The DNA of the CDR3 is TGTGCCAGCGGTTCTGGAGGCATTCAGTACTTC. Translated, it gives CASGSGGIQYF.

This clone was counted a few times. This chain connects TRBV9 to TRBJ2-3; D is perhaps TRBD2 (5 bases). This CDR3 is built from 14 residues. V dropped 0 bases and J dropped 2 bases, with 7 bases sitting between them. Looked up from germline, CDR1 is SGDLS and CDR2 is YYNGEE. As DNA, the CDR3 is TGTGCCAGCAGCGTAGGCGGGTACACAGATACGCAGTATTTT. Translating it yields CASSVGGYTDTQYF.

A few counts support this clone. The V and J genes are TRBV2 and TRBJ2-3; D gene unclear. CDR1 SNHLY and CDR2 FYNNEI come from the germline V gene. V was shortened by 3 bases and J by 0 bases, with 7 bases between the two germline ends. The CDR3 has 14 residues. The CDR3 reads CASSDSYSTDTQYF. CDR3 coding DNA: TGTGCCAGCAGTGATTCCTATAGCACAGATACGCAGTATTTT.

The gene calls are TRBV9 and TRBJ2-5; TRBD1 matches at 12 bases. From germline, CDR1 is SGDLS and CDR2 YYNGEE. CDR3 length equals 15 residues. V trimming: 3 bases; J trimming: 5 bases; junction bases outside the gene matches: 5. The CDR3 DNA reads TGTGCCAGCAGCGGCCGGGACAGGGGGCCCGAGACCCAGTACTTC. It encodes CASSGRDRGPETQYF.

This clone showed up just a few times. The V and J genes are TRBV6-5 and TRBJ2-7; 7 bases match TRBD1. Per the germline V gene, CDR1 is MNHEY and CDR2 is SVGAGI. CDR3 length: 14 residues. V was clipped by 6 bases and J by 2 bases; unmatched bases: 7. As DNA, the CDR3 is TGTGCCAGCAGACCCCTGGGACAGACCTACGAGCAGTACTTC. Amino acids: CASRPLGQTYEQYF.

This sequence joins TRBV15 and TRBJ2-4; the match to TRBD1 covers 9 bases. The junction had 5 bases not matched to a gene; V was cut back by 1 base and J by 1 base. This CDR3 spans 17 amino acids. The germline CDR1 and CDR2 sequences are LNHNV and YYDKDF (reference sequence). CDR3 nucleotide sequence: TGTGCCACCAGCAGAGGTCGGACAGGGGACGCCAAAAACATTCAGTACTTC. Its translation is CATSRGRTGDAKNIQYF.

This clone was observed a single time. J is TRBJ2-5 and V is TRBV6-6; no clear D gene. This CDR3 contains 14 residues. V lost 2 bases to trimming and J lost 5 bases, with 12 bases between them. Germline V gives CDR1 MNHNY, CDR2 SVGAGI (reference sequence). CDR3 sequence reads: CASSYPASGETQYF. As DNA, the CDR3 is TGTGCCAGCAGTTACCCGGCTAGTGGTGAGACCCAGTACTTC.

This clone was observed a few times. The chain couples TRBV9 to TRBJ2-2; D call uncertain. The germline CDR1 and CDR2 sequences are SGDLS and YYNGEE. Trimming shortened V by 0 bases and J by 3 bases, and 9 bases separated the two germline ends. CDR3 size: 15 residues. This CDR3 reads CASSVADAYTGELFF. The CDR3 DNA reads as TGTGCCAGCAGCGTAGCGGATGCCTACACCGGGGAGCTGTTTTTT. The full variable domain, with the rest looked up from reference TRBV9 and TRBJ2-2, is DSGVTQTPKHLITATGQRVTLRCSPRSGDLSVYWYQQSLDQGLQFLIQYYNGEERAKGNILERFSAQQFPDLHSELNLSSLELGDSALYFCASSVADAYTGELFFGEGSRLTVL.

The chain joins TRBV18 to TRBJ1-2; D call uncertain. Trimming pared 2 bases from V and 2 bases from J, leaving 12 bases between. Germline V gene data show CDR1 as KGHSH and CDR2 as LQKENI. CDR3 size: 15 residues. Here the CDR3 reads CASSPVTDLNYGYTF. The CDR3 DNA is TGTGCCAGCTCACCAGTGACGGACCTAAACTATGGCTACACCTTC.

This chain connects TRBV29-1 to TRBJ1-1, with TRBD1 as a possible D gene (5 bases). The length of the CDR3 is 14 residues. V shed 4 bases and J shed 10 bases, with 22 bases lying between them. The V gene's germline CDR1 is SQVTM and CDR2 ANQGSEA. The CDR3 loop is CSVVGVVEEIGAFF. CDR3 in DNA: TGCAGCGTTGTGGGGGTTGTAGAGGAAATCGGAGCTTTCTTT.

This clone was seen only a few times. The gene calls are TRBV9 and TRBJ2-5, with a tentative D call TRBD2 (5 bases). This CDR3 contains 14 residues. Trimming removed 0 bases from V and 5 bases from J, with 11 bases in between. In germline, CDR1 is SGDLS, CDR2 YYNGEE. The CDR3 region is CASSVEPSRETQYF. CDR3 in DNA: TGTGCCAGCAGCGTAGAGCCTAGCCGGGAGACCCAGTACTTC.

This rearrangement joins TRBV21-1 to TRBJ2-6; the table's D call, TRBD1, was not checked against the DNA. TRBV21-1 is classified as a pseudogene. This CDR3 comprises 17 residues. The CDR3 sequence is CASSGPGQKQGGTVLTF. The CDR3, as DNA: TGTGCCAGCAGCGGACCGGGCCAAAAGCAAGGGGGCACCGTCCTGACTTTC.

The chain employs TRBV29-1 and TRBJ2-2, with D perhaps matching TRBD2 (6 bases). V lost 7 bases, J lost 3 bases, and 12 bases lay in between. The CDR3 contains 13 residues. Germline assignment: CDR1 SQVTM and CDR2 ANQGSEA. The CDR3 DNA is TGCAGCGCCGTCGCGGGGCACACCGGGGAGCTGTTTTTT. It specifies CSAVAGHTGELFF.

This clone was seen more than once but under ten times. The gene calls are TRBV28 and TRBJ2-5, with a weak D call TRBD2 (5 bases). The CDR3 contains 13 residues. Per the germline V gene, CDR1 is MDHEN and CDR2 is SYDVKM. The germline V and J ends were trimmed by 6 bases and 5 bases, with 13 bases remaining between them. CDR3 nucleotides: TGTGCCAGCAGCACTAGAACCGGTGAGACCCAGTACTTC. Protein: CASSTRTGETQYF. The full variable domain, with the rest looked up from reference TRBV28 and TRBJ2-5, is DVKVTQSSRYLVKRTGEKVFLECVQDMDHENMFWYRQDPGLGLRLIYFSYDVKMKEKGDIPEGYSVSREKKERFSLILESASTNQTSMYLCASSTRTGETQYFGPGTRLLVL.

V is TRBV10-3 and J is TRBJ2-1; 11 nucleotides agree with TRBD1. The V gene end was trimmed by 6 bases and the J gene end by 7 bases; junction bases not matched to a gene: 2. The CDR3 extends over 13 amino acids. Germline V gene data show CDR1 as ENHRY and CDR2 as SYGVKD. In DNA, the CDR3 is TGTGCCATCAGGGACAGGGGGCATAATGAGCAGTTCTTC. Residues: CAIRDRGHNEQFF.

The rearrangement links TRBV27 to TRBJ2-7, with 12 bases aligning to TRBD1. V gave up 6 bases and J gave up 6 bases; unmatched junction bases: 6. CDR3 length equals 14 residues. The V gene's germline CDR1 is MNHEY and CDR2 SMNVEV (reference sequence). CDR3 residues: CASRPGTGGGEQYF. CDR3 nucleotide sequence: TGTGCCAGCAGGCCCGGGACAGGGGGCGGCGAGCAGTACTTC.

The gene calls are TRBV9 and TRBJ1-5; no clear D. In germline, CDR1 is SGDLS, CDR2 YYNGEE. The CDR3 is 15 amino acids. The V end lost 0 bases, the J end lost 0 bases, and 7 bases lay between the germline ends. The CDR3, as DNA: TGTGCCAGCAGCGTAGACCCAAATAGCAATCAGCCCCAGCATTTT. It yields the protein CASSVDPNSNQPQHF.

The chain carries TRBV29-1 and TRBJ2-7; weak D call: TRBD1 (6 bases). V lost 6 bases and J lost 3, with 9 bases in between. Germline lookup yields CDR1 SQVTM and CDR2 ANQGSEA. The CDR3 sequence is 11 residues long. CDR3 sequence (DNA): TGCAGCGTAAAGGGGGTCTACGAGCAGTACTTC. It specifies CSVKGVYEQYF.

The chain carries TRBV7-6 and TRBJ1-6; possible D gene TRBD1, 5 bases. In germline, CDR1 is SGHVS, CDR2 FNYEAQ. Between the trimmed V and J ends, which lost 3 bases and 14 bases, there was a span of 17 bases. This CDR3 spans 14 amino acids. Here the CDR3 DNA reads TGTGCCAGCAGCTTTGGGACGGCAACAGCCACCCTCCACTTT. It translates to CASSFGTATATLHF.

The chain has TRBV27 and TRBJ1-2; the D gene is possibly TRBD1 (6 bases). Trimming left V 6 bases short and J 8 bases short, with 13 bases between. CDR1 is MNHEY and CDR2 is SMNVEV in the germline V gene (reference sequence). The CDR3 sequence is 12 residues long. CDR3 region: CASRNRAGGYTF. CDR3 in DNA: TGTGCCAGCAGGAACAGGGCTGGAGGCTACACCTTC.

The CDR3: CASSREGGPANTGELFF. In nucleotides, the CDR3 is TGTGCCAGCTCCCGCGAAGGCGGGCCAGCGAACACCGGGGAGCTGTTTTTT. The V call is TRBV18, the J call TRBJ2-2; TRBD2 is a possible D gene (5 bases). The germline gives CDR1 KGHSH, CDR2 LQKENI. V lost 6 bases and J 0 bases, leaving 17 bases between the germline ends. The CDR3 runs 17 residues.

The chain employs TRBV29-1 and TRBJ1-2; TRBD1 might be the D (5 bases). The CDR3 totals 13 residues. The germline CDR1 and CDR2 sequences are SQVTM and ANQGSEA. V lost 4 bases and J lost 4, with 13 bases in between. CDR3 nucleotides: TGCAGCGTTGGGGAGGGGCGCAGCTATGGCTACACCTTC. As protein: CSVGEGRSYGYTF.

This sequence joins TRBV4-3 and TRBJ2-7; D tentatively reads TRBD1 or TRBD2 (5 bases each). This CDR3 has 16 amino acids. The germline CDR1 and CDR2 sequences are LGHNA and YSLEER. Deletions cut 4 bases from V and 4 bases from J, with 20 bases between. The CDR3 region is CASSLLVSGRQYEQYF. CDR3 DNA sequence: TGCGCCAGCAGCCTACTAGTGTCGGGACGGCAGTACGAGCAGTACTTC.